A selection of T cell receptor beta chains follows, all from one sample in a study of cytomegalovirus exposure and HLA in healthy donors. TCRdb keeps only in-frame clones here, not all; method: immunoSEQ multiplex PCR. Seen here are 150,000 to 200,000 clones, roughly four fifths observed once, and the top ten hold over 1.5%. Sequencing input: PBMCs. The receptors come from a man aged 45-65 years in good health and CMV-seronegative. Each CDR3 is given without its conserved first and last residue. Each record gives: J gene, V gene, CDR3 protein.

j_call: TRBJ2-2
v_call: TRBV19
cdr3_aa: ASSPHLNTGELF

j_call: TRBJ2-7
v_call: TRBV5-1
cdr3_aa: ASSLGAGAVSYEQY

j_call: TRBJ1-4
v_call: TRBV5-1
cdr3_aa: ASSWGRGANEKLF

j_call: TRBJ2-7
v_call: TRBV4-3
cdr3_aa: ASSQDRGGRSSYEQY

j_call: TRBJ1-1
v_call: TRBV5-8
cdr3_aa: ASTRWNTEAF

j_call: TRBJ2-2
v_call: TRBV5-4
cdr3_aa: ASSSAGSGNTGELF

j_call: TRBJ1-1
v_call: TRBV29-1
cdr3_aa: SVVRGAPGEAF

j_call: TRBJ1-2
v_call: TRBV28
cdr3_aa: ASSLETGVRYGYT

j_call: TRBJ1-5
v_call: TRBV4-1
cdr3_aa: ASSQSYRAQPQH

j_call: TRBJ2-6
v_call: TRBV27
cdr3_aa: ASSLGAGGFSGANVLT

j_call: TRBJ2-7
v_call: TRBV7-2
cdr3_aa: ASSLEVQSYEQY

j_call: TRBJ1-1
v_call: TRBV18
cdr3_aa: ASSPPSREIEAF

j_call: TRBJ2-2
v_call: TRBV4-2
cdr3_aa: ASSLSSGRITGELF

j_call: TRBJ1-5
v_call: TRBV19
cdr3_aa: ASRRYSDYSNQPQH

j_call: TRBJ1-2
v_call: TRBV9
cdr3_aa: ASSVQGYGYT

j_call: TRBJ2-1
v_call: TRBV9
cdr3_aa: ASSVAGRGPYNEQF

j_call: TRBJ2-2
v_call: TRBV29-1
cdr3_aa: SVIFPPANTGELF

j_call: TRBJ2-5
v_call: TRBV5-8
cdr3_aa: ASSFRRGAGGGETQY

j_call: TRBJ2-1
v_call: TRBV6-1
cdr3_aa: ASSEGAGGNEQF

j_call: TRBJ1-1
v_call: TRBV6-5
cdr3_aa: ASSYLADTEAF

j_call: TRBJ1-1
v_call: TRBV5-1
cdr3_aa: ASSLAAGGFMNTEAF

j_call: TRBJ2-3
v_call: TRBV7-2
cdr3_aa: ASSLSGGVNTQY

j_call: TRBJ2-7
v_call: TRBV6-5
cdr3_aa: ASSYSTGYEQY

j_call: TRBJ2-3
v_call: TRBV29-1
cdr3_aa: SGDRVSTDTQY

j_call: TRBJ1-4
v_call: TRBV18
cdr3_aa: ASSPGGLSNEKLF

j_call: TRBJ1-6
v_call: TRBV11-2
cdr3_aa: ACRVGNNNSPLH

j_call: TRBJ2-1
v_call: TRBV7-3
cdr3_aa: ASSPGTSRYNEQF